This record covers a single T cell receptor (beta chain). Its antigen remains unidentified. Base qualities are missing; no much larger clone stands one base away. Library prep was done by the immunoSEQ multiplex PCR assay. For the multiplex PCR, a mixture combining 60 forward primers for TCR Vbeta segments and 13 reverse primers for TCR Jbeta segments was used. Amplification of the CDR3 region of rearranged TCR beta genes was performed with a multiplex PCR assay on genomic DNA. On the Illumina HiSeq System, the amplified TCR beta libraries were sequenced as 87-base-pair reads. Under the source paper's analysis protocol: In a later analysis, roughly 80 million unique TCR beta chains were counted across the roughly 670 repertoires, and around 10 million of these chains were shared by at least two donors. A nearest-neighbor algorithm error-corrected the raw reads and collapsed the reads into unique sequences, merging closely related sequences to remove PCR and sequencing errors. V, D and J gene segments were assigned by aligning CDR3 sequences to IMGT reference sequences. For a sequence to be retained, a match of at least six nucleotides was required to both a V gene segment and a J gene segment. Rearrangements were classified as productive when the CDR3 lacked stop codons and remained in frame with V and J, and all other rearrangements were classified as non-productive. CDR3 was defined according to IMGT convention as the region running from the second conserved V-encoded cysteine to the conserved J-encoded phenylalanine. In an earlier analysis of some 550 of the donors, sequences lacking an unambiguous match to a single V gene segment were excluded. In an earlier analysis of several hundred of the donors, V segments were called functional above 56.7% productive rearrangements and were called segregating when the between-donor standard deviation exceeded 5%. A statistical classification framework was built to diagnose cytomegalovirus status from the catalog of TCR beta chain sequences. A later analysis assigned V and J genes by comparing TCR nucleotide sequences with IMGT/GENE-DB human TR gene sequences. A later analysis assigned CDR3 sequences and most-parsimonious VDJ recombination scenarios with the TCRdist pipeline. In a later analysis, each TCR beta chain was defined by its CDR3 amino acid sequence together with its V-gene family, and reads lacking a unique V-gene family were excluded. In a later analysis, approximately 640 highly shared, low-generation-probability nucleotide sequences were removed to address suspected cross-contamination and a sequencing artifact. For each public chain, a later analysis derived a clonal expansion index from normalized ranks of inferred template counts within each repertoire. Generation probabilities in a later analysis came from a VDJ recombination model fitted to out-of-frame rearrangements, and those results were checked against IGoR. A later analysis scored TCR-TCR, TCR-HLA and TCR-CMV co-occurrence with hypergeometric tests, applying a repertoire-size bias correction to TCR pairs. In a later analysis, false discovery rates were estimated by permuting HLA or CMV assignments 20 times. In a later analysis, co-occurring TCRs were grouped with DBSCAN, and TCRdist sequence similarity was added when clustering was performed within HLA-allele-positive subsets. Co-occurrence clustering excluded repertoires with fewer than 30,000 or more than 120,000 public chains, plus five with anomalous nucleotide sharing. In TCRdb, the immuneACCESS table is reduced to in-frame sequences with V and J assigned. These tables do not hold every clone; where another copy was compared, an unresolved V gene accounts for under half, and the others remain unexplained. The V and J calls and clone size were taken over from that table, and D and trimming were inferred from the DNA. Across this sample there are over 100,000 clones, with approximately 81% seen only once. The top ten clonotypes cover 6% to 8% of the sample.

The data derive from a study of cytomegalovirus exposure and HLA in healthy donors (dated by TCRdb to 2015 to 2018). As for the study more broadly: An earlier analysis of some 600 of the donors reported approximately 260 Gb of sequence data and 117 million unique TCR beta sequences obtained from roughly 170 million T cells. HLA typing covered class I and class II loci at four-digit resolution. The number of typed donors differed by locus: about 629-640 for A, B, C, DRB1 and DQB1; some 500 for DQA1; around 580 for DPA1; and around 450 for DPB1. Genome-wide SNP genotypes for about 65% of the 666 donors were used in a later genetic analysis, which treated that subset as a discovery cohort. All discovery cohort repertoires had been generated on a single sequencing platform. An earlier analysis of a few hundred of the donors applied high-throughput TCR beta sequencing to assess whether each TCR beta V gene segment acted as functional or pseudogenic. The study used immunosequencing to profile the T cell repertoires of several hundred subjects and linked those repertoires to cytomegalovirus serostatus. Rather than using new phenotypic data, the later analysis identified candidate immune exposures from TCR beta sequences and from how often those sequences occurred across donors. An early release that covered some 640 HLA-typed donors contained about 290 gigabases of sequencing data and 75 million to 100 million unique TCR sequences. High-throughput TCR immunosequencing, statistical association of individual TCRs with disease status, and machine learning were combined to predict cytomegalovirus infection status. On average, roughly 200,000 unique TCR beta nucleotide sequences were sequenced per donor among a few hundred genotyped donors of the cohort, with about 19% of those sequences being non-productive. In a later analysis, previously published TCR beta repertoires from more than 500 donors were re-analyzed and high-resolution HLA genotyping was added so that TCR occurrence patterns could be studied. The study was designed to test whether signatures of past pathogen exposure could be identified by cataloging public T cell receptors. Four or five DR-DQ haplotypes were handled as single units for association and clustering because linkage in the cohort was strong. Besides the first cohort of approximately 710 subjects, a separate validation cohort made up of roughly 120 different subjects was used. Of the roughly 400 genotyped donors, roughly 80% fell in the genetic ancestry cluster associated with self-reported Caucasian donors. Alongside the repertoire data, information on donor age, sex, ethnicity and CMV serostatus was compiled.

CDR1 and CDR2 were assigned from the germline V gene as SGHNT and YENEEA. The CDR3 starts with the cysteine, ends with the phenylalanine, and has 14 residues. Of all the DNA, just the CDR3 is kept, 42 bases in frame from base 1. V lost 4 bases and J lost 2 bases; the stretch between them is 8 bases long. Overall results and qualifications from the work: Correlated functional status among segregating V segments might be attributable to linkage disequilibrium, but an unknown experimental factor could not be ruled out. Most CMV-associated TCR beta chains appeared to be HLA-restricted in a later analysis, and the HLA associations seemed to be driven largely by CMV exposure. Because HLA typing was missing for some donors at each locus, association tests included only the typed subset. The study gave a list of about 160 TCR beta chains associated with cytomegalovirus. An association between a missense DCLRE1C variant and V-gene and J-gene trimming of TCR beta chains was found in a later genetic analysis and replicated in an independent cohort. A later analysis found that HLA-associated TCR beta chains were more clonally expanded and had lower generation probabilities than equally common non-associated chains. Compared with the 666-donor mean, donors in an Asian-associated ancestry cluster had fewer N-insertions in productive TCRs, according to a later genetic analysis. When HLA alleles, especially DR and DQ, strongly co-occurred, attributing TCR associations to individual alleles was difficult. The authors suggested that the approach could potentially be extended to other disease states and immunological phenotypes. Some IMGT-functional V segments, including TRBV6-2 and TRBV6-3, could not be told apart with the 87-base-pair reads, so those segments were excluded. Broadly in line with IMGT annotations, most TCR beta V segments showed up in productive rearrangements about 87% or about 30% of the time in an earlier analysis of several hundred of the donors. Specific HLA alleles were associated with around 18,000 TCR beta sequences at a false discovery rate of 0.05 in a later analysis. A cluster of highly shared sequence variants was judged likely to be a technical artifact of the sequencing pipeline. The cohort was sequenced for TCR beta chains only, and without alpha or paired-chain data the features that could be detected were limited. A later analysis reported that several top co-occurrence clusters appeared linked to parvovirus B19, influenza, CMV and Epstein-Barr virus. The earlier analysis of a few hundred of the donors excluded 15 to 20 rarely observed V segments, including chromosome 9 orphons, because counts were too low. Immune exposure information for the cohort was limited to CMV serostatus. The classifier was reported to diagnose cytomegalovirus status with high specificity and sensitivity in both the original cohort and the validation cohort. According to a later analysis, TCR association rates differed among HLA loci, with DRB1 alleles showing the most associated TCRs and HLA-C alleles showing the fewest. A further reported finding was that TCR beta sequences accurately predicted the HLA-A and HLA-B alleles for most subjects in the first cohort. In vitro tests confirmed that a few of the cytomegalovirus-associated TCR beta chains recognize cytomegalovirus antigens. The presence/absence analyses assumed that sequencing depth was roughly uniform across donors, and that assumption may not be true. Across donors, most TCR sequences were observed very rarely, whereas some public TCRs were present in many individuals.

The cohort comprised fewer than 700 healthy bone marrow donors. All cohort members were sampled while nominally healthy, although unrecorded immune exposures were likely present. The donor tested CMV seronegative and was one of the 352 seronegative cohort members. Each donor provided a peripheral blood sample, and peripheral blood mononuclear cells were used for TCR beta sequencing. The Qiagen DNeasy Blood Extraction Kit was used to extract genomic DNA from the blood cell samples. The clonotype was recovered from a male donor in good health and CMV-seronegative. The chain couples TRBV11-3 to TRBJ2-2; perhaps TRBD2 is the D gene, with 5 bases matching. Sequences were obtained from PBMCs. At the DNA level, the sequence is TGTGCCAGCAGCTCCCGGGGTAACACCGGGGAGCTGTTTTTT. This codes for CASSSRGNTGELFF. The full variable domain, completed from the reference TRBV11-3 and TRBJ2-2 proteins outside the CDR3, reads EAGVVQSPRYKIIEKKQPVAFWCNPISGHNTLYWYLQNLGQGPELLIRYENEEAVDDSQLPKDRFSAERLKGVDSTLKIQPAELGDSAVYLCASSSRGNTGELFFGEGSRLTVL.